A selection of T cell receptor beta chains follows, all from one sample in a study of cytomegalovirus exposure and HLA in healthy donors. Only in-frame clones appear in the TCRdb table, and some are missing; sequencing was by immunoSEQ multiplex PCR. The top ten hold 4.5% to 6% of the sample, which has some 120,000 clones, about 8.5% seen once. The source material was PBMCs. These receptors all stem from a man aged 40-50 years in good health and CMV-seronegative. Both conserved end residues are trimmed from each CDR3. Each record gives: CDR3 protein, V gene, clone size, J gene. Clone size, where shown, is once, few, many, or a class for clones that have expanded.

CDR3: ANSKSAGRPNTEAF
V: TRBV21-1
size: .
J: TRBJ1-1

CDR3: ACGLSGEGSSYNEQF
V: TRBV30
size: few
J: TRBJ2-1

CDR3: ASSLAGQSGYT
V: TRBV7-2
size: few
J: TRBJ1-2

CDR3: ASSLDRAYEQY
V: TRBV7-9
size: .
J: TRBJ2-7

CDR3: ASRAGGAQAGYT
V: TRBV25-1
size: few
J: TRBJ1-2

CDR3: ASSHRVVSNEKLF
V: TRBV28
size: .
J: TRBJ1-4

CDR3: TSSQEGSEGGNTGELF
V: TRBV1
size: .
J: TRBJ2-2

CDR3: AWSYARGTNEKLF
V: TRBV30
size: .
J: TRBJ1-4

CDR3: ASSLAGELF
V: TRBV6-6
size: .
J: TRBJ2-2

CDR3: ASSLTGQSTNEKLF
V: TRBV27
size: .
J: TRBJ1-4

CDR3: ASSSGMDGYT
V: TRBV5-1
size: few
J: TRBJ1-2

CDR3: ASSLTTSIGEQY
V: TRBV5-1
size: few
J: TRBJ2-7

CDR3: ASSPGLAEPYEQY
V: TRBV9
size: .
J: TRBJ2-7

CDR3: ASSLTRRAGETQY
V: TRBV6-5
size: .
J: TRBJ2-5

CDR3: ASSWTDYNSPLH
V: TRBV11-2
size: few
J: TRBJ1-6

CDR3: ASSRQGMSNQPQH
V: TRBV6-5
size: few
J: TRBJ1-5

CDR3: ASSWAGIMNTEAF
V: TRBV19
size: .
J: TRBJ1-1

CDR3: ASSTRGTGRDEQY
V: TRBV27
size: few
J: TRBJ2-7

CDR3: ASSQQQGGNTEAF
V: TRBV4-1
size: .
J: TRBJ1-1

CDR3: ASSSPGTPERNTIY
V: TRBV5-6
size: .
J: TRBJ1-3

CDR3: SALDSLQF
V: TRBV20-1
size: .
J: TRBJ2-1

CDR3: ASSDISGNTIY
V: TRBV19
size: .
J: TRBJ1-3

CDR3: ASSLAQLNTEAF
V: TRBV5-1
size: few
J: TRBJ1-1

CDR3: ASSPSGASMNTEAF
V: TRBV19
size: few
J: TRBJ1-1

CDR3: ASSLVQAVTNTGELF
V: TRBV28
size: few
J: TRBJ2-2